The 29 T cell receptor beta chains presented below share a single source sample, sequenced in a study of monozygotic twins with cystic fibrosis. Libraries were prepared by immunoSEQ multiplex PCR; TCRdb keeps only in-frame clonotypes and omits some of them. The sample gives over 10,000 clones, 75% to 85% of which show up once; more than 0.5% is in the top ten. Sequencing was carried out using blood. The origin of the receptors is a man aged 18 to 30 with cystic fibrosis.

V gene TRBV7-2 combines with J gene TRBJ1-3; D not certain. CDR1 is SGHTA and CDR2 is FQGNSA in the germline V gene. V gave up 1 base and J gave up 0 bases, with 10 bases separating them. The CDR3 sequence is 16 residues long. CDR3 residues: CASSLELVVSGNTIYF. The CDR3 nucleotides read TGTGCCAGCAGCTTAGAGCTCGTAGTCTCTGGAAACACCATATATTTT.

CDR3 loop: CASSLGAGNQPQHF. DNA for the CDR3: TGTGCCAGCAGCTTAGGCGCAGGCAATCAGCCCCAGCATTTT. The rearrangement links TRBV5-6 to TRBJ1-5; D is unclear. CDR3 length: 14 residues. Germline V gives CDR1 SGHDT, CDR2 YYEEEE. The V end was cut by 2 bases, the J end by 2 bases, with 8 bases between.

This clone was counted a few times. The chain carries TRBV14 and TRBJ2-7; no clear D gene. Between the trimmed V and J ends, which lost 5 bases and 0 bases, there was a span of 5 bases. Germline V gene sequence: CDR1 SGHDN, CDR2 FVKESK. The CDR3 extends over 12 amino acids. The CDR3 bases are TGTGCCAGCAGCATGAGCTCCTACGAGCAGTACTTC. This sequence encodes CASSMSSYEQYF.

This chain joins TRBV9 and TRBJ2-3; 14 bases map to TRBD2. V trimming: 0 bases; J trimming: 3 bases; junction bases outside the gene matches: 6. This CDR3 has 18 amino acids. Germline CDR1 SGDLS, CDR2 YYNGEE. DNA of the CDR3: TGTGCCAGCAGCGTAGCGACTAGCGGGGGGGTGGGAACAGATACGCAGTATTTT. Encoded protein: CASSVATSGGVGTDTQYF. The full variable domain, in which reference TRBV9 and TRBJ2-3 provide the parts outside the CDR3, is DSGVTQTPKHLITATGQRVTLRCSPRSGDLSVYWYQQSLDQGLQFLIQYYNGEERAKGNILERFSAQQFPDLHSELNLSSLELGDSALYFCASSVATSGGVGTDTQYFGPGTRLTVL.

The gene calls are TRBV6-5 and TRBJ1-1; D remains ambiguous. Germline V gene data show CDR1 as MNHEY and CDR2 as SVGAGI. Trimming pared 2 bases from V and 0 bases from J, leaving 13 bases between. The CDR3 length is 16 residues. Here the CDR3 reads CASSYRSSKMNTEAFF. The CDR3 DNA reads as TGTGCCAGCAGTTACAGATCAAGTAAGATGAACACTGAAGCTTTCTTT.

The J gene is TRBJ1-2, the V gene TRBV9, with 10 positions matching TRBD1. This CDR3 is built from 17 residues. CDR1 SGDLS and CDR2 YYNGEE come from the germline V gene. V dropped 0 bases and J dropped 6; count of bases not matched to a gene: 11. CDR3 sequence: CASSVAHWTGGGNGYTF. The CDR3 nucleotides read TGTGCCAGCAGCGTAGCTCATTGGACAGGGGGAGGAAATGGCTACACCTTC.

V and J are TRBV6-6 and TRBJ1-5, with 9 bases that match TRBD1. Germline V lookup: CDR1 MNHNY, CDR2 SVGAGI (reference sequence). The J segment lost 3 bases and the V segment lost 6 bases, leaving 6 bases of the junction unmatched. The CDR3 runs to 15 residues. In DNA form, the CDR3 reads TGTGCCAGCAGGCCCGGGACAGGGTTCAATCAGCCCCAGCATTTT. Translation gives CASRPGTGFNQPQHF.

This chain joins TRBV19 and TRBJ1-4, with 7 bases fitting TRBD1. The germline CDR1 and CDR2 sequences are LNHDA and SQIVND (reference sequence). The trim removed 5 bases at V and 6 bases at J, leaving 9 bases unmatched. CDR3 length: 15 amino acids. The CDR3 protein is CASSRPGTEYEKLFF. The CDR3 nucleotides are TGTGCCAGTAGTCGACCCGGGACAGAGTATGAAAAACTGTTTTTT.

This clone was seen a few times. This chain uses TRBV6-4 with TRBJ1-4; D might be TRBD1 (5 bases). With 10 bases removed from V and 7 bases from J, the gap between germline ends came to 16 bases. CDR3 size: 13 residues. CDR1 and CDR2 (germline): MRHNA, SNTAGT. Written as DNA, the CDR3 is TGTGCCATCTCGAGAGGGGATCGTGAAAAACTGTTTTTT. It specifies CAISRGDREKLFF.

The chain joins TRBV10-2 to TRBJ1-1; D is undetermined. Looked up from germline, CDR1 is WSHSY and CDR2 is SAAADI. With 7 bases removed from V and 2 bases from J, the gap between germline ends came to 11 bases. The CDR3 spans 13 residues. The CDR3 sequence is CASNQAANTEAFF. The CDR3 DNA sequence: TGCGCCAGCAATCAGGCAGCTAACACTGAAGCTTTCTTT.

The genes are TRBV18 and TRBJ1-3; D not certain. CDR3 size: 16 residues. V was trimmed by 2 bases and J by 4 bases, leaving 15 bases between them. Germline V gene data show CDR1 as KGHSH and CDR2 as LQKENI. This chain's CDR3 is CASSPMVPAPGNTIYF. The DNA for the CDR3 is TGTGCCAGCTCACCAATGGTGCCGGCCCCCGGAAACACCATATATTTT.

The CDR3 is CASSSPVGGDYGYTF. Written as DNA, the CDR3 is TGTGCCAGCAGCTCCCCGGTAGGGGGGGACTATGGCTACACCTTC. The rearrangement links TRBV5-8 to TRBJ1-2; D perhaps matches TRBD1 (6 bases). The germline V and J ends were trimmed by 3 bases and 3 bases, with 15 bases remaining between them. Germline-derived CDR1 and CDR2 are SGHTS and YDEGEE. The CDR3 totals 15 residues.

The chain combines TRBV6-5 with TRBJ2-5; D perhaps matches TRBD1 (5 bases). Germline CDR1 and CDR2: MNHEY and SVGAGI. V shed 6 bases and J shed 5 bases, with 7 bases lying between them. This CDR3 spans 11 amino acids. In DNA form, the CDR3 reads TGTGCCAGCAGCCAGGGTGAGACCCAGTACTTC. Residues: CASSQGETQYF.

The chain links TRBV29-1 to TRBJ2-7; 12 nucleotides agree with TRBD2. J gave up 5 bases and V 5 bases, and 10 bases lay outside the gene matches. Per germline, CDR1 SQVTM and CDR2 ANQGSEA. The CDR3 is 15 amino acids. The CDR3: CSVKLLAGGPDEQYF. CDR3 DNA sequence: TGCAGCGTTAAGCTCCTAGCGGGGGGGCCCGACGAGCAGTACTTC.

The chain links TRBV4-3 to TRBJ1-4, with D possibly being TRBD1 (6 bases). Trimming removed 2 bases from V and 0 bases from J, with 13 bases in between. CDR3 length equals 17 residues. CDR1 LGHNA and CDR2 YSLEER come from the germline V gene. The DNA for the CDR3 is TGCGCCAGCAGCCAACAAGGGACATTTGCAACTAATGAAAAACTGTTTTTT. This codes for CASSQQGTFATNEKLFF.

This chain connects TRBV5-1 to TRBJ2-7; 9 bases match TRBD2. The V segment lost 3 bases and the J segment 6 bases; nucleotides outside the gene matches: 7. The CDR3 is made up of 14 amino acids. Per germline, CDR1 SGHRS and CDR2 YFSETQ. The CDR3 nucleotides read TGCGCCAGCAGCTCGAGCGGGGGGAGCGGCGAGCAGTACTTC. This encodes CASSSSGGSGEQYF.

The chain links TRBV14 to TRBJ2-6, with D perhaps being TRBD1 or TRBD2 (5 bases each). Germline V gives CDR1 SGHDN, CDR2 FVKESK. The CDR3 contains 16 residues. The V end lost 4 bases, the J end lost 4 bases, and 14 bases lay between the germline ends. The CDR3 region is CASSPLGRIGANVLTF. The CDR3 nucleotides read TGTGCCAGCAGCCCTTTGGGACGGATAGGGGCCAACGTCCTGACTTTC.

This clone has only one observation. This sequence joins TRBV5-4 and TRBJ1-1, with no clear D. The CDR3 sequence is 15 residues long. V shed 0 bases and J shed 4 bases, with 13 bases lying between them. Germline V gives CDR1 SGHNT, CDR2 YYREEE (reference sequence). CDR3 in DNA: TGTGCCAGCAGCTTGGGGGGTGGTGTCAGCACTGAAGCTTTCTTT. It encodes CASSLGGGVSTEAFF.

The chain combines TRBV2 with TRBJ1-5; TRBD1 aligns across 7 bases. Germline V gene data show CDR1 as SNHLY and CDR2 as FYNNEI. This CDR3 region has 14 residues. V lost 6 bases and J lost 0; bases outside the gene matches: 2. Here the CDR3 reads CASRGQTSNQPQHF. CDR3 bases: TGTGCCAGCAGGGGACAGACTAGCAATCAGCCCCAGCATTTT. Based on the CDR3 plus reference TRBV2 and TRBJ1-5, the full variable domain is EPEVTQTPSHQVTQMGQEVILRCVPISNHLYFYWYRQILGQKVEFLVSFYNNEISEKSEIFDDQFSVERPDGSNFTLKIRSTKLEDSAMYFCASRGQTSNQPQHFGDGTRLSIL.

The genes are TRBV7-2 and TRBJ1-2; D possibly corresponds to TRBD1 (6 bases). This CDR3 contains 15 residues. Germline V gene data show CDR1 as SGHTA and CDR2 as FQGNSA. The V gene lost 5 bases and the J gene lost 5 bases, with 18 bases spanning the gap. The CDR3 reads CASSPQQGRLYGYTF. The CDR3 DNA is TGTGCCAGCAGCCCCCAGCAGGGGAGACTATATGGCTACACCTTC.

V and J are TRBV18 and TRBJ2-1, with 13 nucleotides matching TRBD2. The J segment lost 3 bases and the V segment lost 6 bases, leaving 2 bases of the junction unmatched. CDR1 is KGHSH and CDR2 is LQKENI in the germline V gene. The CDR3 is 15 residues long. CDR3 amino acids: CASSGTSGIYNEQFF. The DNA for the CDR3 is TGTGCCAGCTCCGGGACTAGCGGGATCTACAATGAGCAGTTCTTC.

Comments on this clone: The junction and the germline gene differ at one end; a read error may be behind it. V is TRBV11-2 and J is TRBJ2-1, with D perhaps TRBD1 (6 bases). CDR3 length equals 16 residues. The germline CDR1 and CDR2 sequences are SGHAT and FQNNGV. The CDR3 bases are TGTGCCAGCTGCTTCGGCACAGGGTTCGCCTACAATGAGCAGTTCTTC. Translating it yields CASCFGTGFAYNEQFF.

The chain uses TRBV4-1 and TRBJ2-2; possibly TRBD1 for D (5 bases). This CDR3 comprises 13 residues. Trimming pared 2 bases from V and 9 bases from J, leaving 10 bases between. Germline loops: CDR1 MGHRA, CDR2 YSYEKL. The CDR3 DNA reads as TGCGCCAGCAGCCAACAGGGCGGCAGGGAGCTGTTTTTT. Translation gives CASSQQGGRELFF.

The chain employs TRBV27 and TRBJ2-7; D is tentatively TRBD1 or TRBD2 (6 bases each). Per the germline V gene, CDR1 is MNHEY and CDR2 is SMNVEV (reference sequence). This CDR3 comprises 14 residues. Trimming shortened V by 2 bases and J by 3 bases, and 11 bases separated the two germline ends. CDR3 nucleotides: TGTGCCAGCAGTTTAGCCGGAGGGGGCTACGAGCAGTACTTC. It specifies CASSLAGGGYEQYF.

DNA of the CDR3: TGTGCCAGCAGTGAAATCAGCGGAGGACTTTACAATGAGCAGTTCTTC. Translation gives CASSEISGGLYNEQFF. This chain links TRBV2 with TRBJ2-1; tentatively, D is TRBD2 (5 bases). V was trimmed by 2 bases and J by 4 bases, leaving 15 bases between them. CDR1 is SNHLY and CDR2 is FYNNEI in the germline V gene. The CDR3 runs to 16 residues.

V gene TRBV11-2 combines with J gene TRBJ2-5, with D perhaps matching TRBD2 (5 bases). Per germline, CDR1 SGHAT and CDR2 FQNNGV. Trimming pared 3 bases from V and 5 bases from J, leaving 13 bases between. The CDR3 loop spans 14 amino acids. For the CDR3, the DNA is TGTGCCAGCAGCTTCGGGCGGACGGGGGAGACCCAGTACTTC. The encoded protein is CASSFGRTGETQYF. The variable domain in full, with the rest retrieved from reference TRBV11-2 and TRBJ2-5, is EAGVAQSPRYKIIEKRQSVAFWCNPISGHATLYWYQQILGQGPKLLIQFQNNGVVDDSQLPKDRFSAERLKGVDSTLKIQPAKLEDSAVYLCASSFGRTGETQYFGPGTRLLVL.

The chain links TRBV5-8 to TRBJ2-1; tentatively, D is TRBD1 or TRBD2 (5 bases each). Germline loops: CDR1 SGHTS, CDR2 YDEGEE. The CDR3 sequence is 17 residues long. V lost 0 bases and J 9 bases, leaving 22 bases between the germline ends. CDR3 protein: CASSLGHPGSWQVEQFF. The CDR3 DNA is TGTGCCAGCAGCTTGGGCCACCCAGGGAGTTGGCAGGTTGAGCAGTTCTTC.

The CDR3 region has the DNA TGTGCCAGCAGTTTCGATGAAAAACTGTTTTTT. This translates into CASSFDEKLFF. The rearrangement uses TRBV28 and TRBJ1-4, with D unclear. The V gene lost 3 bases and the J gene lost 6 bases, with 2 bases spanning the gap. The V gene's germline CDR1 is MDHEN and CDR2 SYDVKM. The CDR3 is 11 amino acids.

The V and J genes are TRBV7-8 and TRBJ2-5; no clear D gene. This CDR3 is 12 amino acids long. Germline V gene sequence: CDR1 SGHVS, CDR2 FQNEAQ. The ends were cut back, 7 bases at V and 5 bases at J, with 11 bases in the middle. In DNA form, the CDR3 reads TGTGCCAGCAACAAACGAGAGGAGACCCAGTACTTC. It encodes CASNKREETQYF. The whole variable domain, remainder taken from reference TRBV7-8 and TRBJ2-5, is GAGVSQSPRYKVAKRGQDVALRCDPISGHVSLFWYQQALGQGPEFLTYFQNEAQLDKSGLPSDRFFAERPEGSVSTLKIQRTQQEDSAVYLCASNKREETQYFGPGTRLLVL.